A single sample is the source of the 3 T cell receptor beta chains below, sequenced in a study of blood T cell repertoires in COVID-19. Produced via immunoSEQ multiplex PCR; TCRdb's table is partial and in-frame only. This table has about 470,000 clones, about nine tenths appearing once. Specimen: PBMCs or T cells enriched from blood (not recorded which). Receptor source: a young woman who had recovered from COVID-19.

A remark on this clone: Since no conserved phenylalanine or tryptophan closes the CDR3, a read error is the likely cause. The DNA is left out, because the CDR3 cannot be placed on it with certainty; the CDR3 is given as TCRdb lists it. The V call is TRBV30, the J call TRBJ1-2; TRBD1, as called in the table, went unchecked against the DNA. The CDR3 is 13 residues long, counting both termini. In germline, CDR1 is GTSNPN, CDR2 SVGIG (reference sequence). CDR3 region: CAWSVIGAGDHLS.

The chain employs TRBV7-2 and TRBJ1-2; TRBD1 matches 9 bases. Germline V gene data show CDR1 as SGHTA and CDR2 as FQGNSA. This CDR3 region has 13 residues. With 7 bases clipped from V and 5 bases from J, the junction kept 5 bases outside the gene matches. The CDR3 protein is CASIPGTGYGYTF. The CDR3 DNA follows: TGTGCCAGCATCCCCGGGACAGGGTATGGCTACACCTTC. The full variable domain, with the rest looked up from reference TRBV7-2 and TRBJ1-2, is GAGVSQSPSNKVTEKGKDVELRCDPISGHTALYWYRQSLGQGLEFLIYFQGNSAPDKSGLPSDRFSAERTGGSVSTLTIQRTQQEDSAVYLCASIPGTGYGYTFGSGTRLTVV.

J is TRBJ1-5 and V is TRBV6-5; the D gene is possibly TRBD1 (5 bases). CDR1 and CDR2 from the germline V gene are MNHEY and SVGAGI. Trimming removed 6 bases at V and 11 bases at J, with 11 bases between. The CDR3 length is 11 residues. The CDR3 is CASRQEIAQHF. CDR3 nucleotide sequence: TGTGCCAGCAGACAGGAAATAGCCCAGCATTTT.